The rows below give T cell receptor beta chains drawn from one sample of a study of patients and donors after allogeneic stem cell transplantation. Via MiXCR, TCRdb re-called the RT-PCR reads, giving one row per CDR3 protein. This table has some 960,000 distinct CDR3 sequences, roughly 18% appearing once. Sequenced: blood, either unsorted or a sorted T cell fraction (not recorded which). The receptors derive from a human donor who was either an allogeneic HSCT recipient or a stem cell or donor lymphocyte infusion donor (not recorded which). It is not recorded whose cells these are; they may come from a transplant donor. The CDR3 runs from the conserved cysteine through the conserved F or W. The D gene is left open where the match is weak. Clone size is stated in some rows and not others, as once, few, many or a class when expanded.

D gene | clone size | J gene | V gene | CDR3 DNA | CDR3 protein
- | - | TRBJ1-1 | TRBV6-6 | TGTGCCAGCAGTTACGATTTTAACACTGAAGCTTTCTTT | CASSYDFNTEAFF
TRBD2 | - | TRBJ2-1 | TRBV5-1 | TGCGCCAGCAGCTTTCTTGCGGGGGGGCTCAATGAGCAGTTCTTC | CASSFLAGGLNEQFF
TRBD2 | - | TRBJ2-3 | TRBV9 | TGTGCCAGCAGCCCCGGGACTTCGGGGGGGGGAGATACGCAGTATTTT | CASSPGTSGGGDTQYF
- | - | TRBJ2-7 | TRBV21-1 | TGTGCCCCATACCGGGGACAGTACGAGCAGTACTTC | CAPYRGQYEQYF
- | few | TRBJ2-4 | TRBV21-1 | TGTGCCAGCAAGTCGACAGGGGGACTCTCTATTCAGTACTTC | CASKSTGGLSIQYF
- | many | TRBJ1-1 | TRBV29-1 | TGCAGCGCCCAGTGGCAGTCGAACACTGAAGCTTTCTTT | CSAQWQSNTEAFF
TRBD1 | few | TRBJ1-3 | TRBV7-2 | TGTGCCAGCAGGATTGACAGGGGTGGCGGAAACACCATATATTTT | CASRIDRGGGNTIYF
TRBD1 | - | TRBJ2-1 | TRBV7-8 | TGTGCCAGCAGCCTCGGGACAGGGGGGGTCAATGAGCAGTTCTTC | CASSLGTGGVNEQFF
TRBD2 | few | TRBJ2-7 | TRBV6-5 | TGTGCCAGCAGTTACCAGGCTAGCGGGTACTACGAGCAGTACTTC | CASSYQASGYYEQYF
- | - | TRBJ2-7 | TRBV19 | TGTGCCAGTAGTATAGCCCCGGGAAGGGCCCTACGCGAGCAGTACTTC | CASSIAPGRALREQYF
- | - | TRBJ1-4 | TRBV10-3 | TGTGCCATCGGGACCCGAGGGGTAGCAGAAAAACTGTTTTTT | CAIGTRGVAEKLFF
TRBD1 | few | TRBJ2-2 | TRBV5-5 | TGTGCCAGCAGCACGACAGGGGGAAACACCGGGGAGCTGTTTTTT | CASSTTGGNTGELFF
- | - | TRBJ2-1 | TRBV6-1 | TGTGCCAGCAGTCGCGGAACCCACTACAATGAGCAGTTCTTC | CASSRGTHYNEQFF
- | few | TRBJ2-2 | TRBV11-2 | TGTGCCAGCAGCAGACTGGGACGGATAAACACCGGGGAGCTGTTTTTT | CASSRLGRINTGELFF
TRBD2 | once | TRBJ2-2 | TRBV3-1 | TGTGCCAGCAGCCAAGAACGGACTAGTTTCACCGGGGAGCTGTTTTTT | CASSQERTSFTGELFF
TRBD2 | - | TRBJ2-3 | TRBV12-3/TRBV12-4 | TGTGCCAGCAGTTCCGGGAGGGGGAAGACAGATACGCAGTATTTT | CASSSGRGKTDTQYF
- | few | TRBJ2-3 | TRBV10-3 | TGTGCCATCAGTGAGTTAGGGCCTACTAGAACAGATACGCAGTATTTT | CAISELGPTRTDTQYF
- | - | TRBJ2-1 | TRBV11-2 | TGTGCCAGCAGCCTAACAGGGAGGGGAACCTACAATGAGCAGTTCTTC | CASSLTGRGTYNEQFF
- | - | TRBJ2-3 | TRBV30 | TGTGCCTGGACAGCAGGGTCAACGCAGTATTTT | CAWTAGSTQYF
- | few | TRBJ2-7 | TRBV6-1 | TGTGCCAGCAGTAGGGCACAGGGTAACGAGCAGTACTTC | CASSRAQGNEQYF
- | many | TRBJ1-1 | TRBV29-1 | TGCAGCGTTGCCCCCCGGGCGACTGAAGCTTTCTTT | CSVAPRATEAFF
- | - | TRBJ1-1 | TRBV7-9 | TGTGCCAGCAGCTTCAGGGAATCCAACACTGAAGCTTTCTTT | CASSFRESNTEAFF
TRBD1 | - | TRBJ1-1 | TRBV6-2/TRBV6-3 | TGTGCCAGCAGTCGACAGGGTTTCATGAACACTGAAGCTTTCTTT | CASSRQGFMNTEAFF
TRBD1 | - | TRBJ1-2 | TRBV5-1 | TGCGCCAGCAGCTTGTGGGAAACAGGGGCGGGAGGCTACACCTTC | CASSLWETGAGGYTF
- | few | TRBJ1-3 | TRBV12-3/TRBV12-4 | TGTGCCAGCAGTCGTACCTCTTCTGGAAACACCATATATTTT | CASSRTSSGNTIYF
TRBD1 | - | TRBJ2-7 | TRBV6-5 | TGTGCCAGCAGTTACTCAACAGGGGGCGGCTCCTACGAGCAGTACTTC | CASSYSTGGGSYEQYF
- | few | TRBJ1-4 | TRBV9 | TGTGCCAGCGCCGCAGGAACTAATGAAAAACTGTTTTTT | CASAAGTNEKLFF
- | few | TRBJ1-5 | TRBV20-1 | TGCAGTGGGTCAGGCGACAATCAGCCCCAGCATTTT | CSGSGDNQPQHF
TRBD1 | - | TRBJ1-2 | TRBV5-1 | TGCGCCAGCAGCCCGGGGACAGGAAACAATGGCTACACCTTC | CASSPGTGNNGYTF
- | - | TRBJ2-5 | TRBV20-1 | TGCAGTGCTGGGACGTTGGGGGAAAGCCAAGAGACCCAGTACTTC | CSAGTLGESQETQYF
- | - | TRBJ2-6 | TRBV7-9 | TGTGCCGGGGGGCAGATCACTGGGGCCAACGTCCTGACTTTC | CAGGQITGANVLTF
- | few | TRBJ1-1 | TRBV30 | TGTGCCTGGAGTGTAGAGGTAAACACTGAAGCTTTCTTT | CAWSVEVNTEAFF
- | - | TRBJ2-2 | TRBV12-3/TRBV12-4 | TGTGCCAGCAGTTTCTCCCGAGGGGAGCTGTTTTTT | CASSFSRGELFF
- | few | TRBJ1-4 | TRBV4-1 | TGCGCCAGCAGCCAAGAAGGAGTGCGGCAGGAAAAACTGTTTTTT | CASSQEGVRQEKLFF
TRBD2 | - | TRBJ2-3 | TRBV28 | TGTGCCAGCAATGGCGGGGGGGCCGTAGATACGCAGTATTTT | CASNGGGAVDTQYF
- | few | TRBJ1-4 | TRBV11-3 | TGTGCCAGCAGCGCGGGACGAGCAACTAATGAAAAACTGTTTTTT | CASSAGRATNEKLFF
- | - | TRBJ2-7 | TRBV20-1 | TGCAGTGCAACCGGACTGCTCAGCTCCTACGAGCAGTACTTC | CSATGLLSSYEQYF
- | few | TRBJ1-4 | TRBV12-3/TRBV12-4 | TGTGCCAGCAGTTCTTTTGGGGGAGAAAAACTGTTTTTT | CASSSFGGEKLFF
- | - | TRBJ2-1 | TRBV18 | TGTGCCAGCTCGGTTCGGGGTTCGTATGAGCAGTTCTTC | CASSVRGSYEQFF
TRBD1 | - | TRBJ1-5 | TRBV20-1 | TGCAGTGCTAGGACAGGGACGAGGGGCAATCAGCCCCAGCATTTT | CSARTGTRGNQPQHF
TRBD1 | - | TRBJ1-5 | TRBV10-3 | TGTGCCATCTCCGATAACAAGTTTGGACAGGTTAGCGATCAGCCCCAGCATTTT | CAISDNKFGQVSDQPQHF
- | - | TRBJ1-1 | TRBV27 | TGTGCCAGCAGTCCGCGGCGTGCTGGCACTGAAGCTTTCTTT | CASSPRRAGTEAFF
- | - | TRBJ1-1 | TRBV5-5 | TGTGCCAGCAGCTTGGGTCCCGGGTTCATGAACACTGAAGCTTTCTTT | CASSLGPGFMNTEAFF
TRBD1 | many | TRBJ1-2 | TRBV12-3/TRBV12-4 | TGTGCCAGCAAACGGGACAGGGGGCTCGGCTACACCTTC | CASKRDRGLGYTF
TRBD1 | - | TRBJ2-7 | TRBV24-1 | TGTGCCACCAGTGGTCCTGTGGGGACAGGGAGGTACGAGCAGTACTTC | CATSGPVGTGRYEQYF
TRBD2 | few | TRBJ2-5 | TRBV7-9 | TGTGCCAGCAGCCGGACTAGCGGGAGGCAAGAGACCCAGTACTTC | CASSRTSGRQETQYF
- | - | TRBJ2-2 | TRBV9 | TGTGCCAGCAGCGTAGTCGCGGGCGCCGGGGAGCTGTTTTTT | CASSVVAGAGELFF
- | - | TRBJ2-4 | TRBV6-2/TRBV6-3 | TGTGCCAGCAGCGAGTTAGACATTCAGTACTTC | CASSELDIQYF
- | once | TRBJ1-1 | TRBV20-1 | TGCAGTGCTAGAGATCTGAAGGAGACTGAAGCTTTCTTT | CSARDLKETEAFF
- | - | TRBJ1-5 | TRBV7-9 | TGTGCCAGCAGCTTGGAGGGGGTCAACAATCAGCCCCAGCATTTT | CASSLEGVNNQPQHF
- | few | TRBJ2-3 | TRBV6-5 | TGTGCCAGCAGTTACCTCGGCACAGATACGCAGTATTTT | CASSYLGTDTQYF
- | - | TRBJ2-7 | TRBV20-1 | TGCAGTGCTAGGGAGGGGAATAGCGAGCAGTACTTC | CSAREGNSEQYF
TRBD2 | few | TRBJ2-7 | TRBV20-1 | TGCAGTGCTAGAGATCGACTAGCGGCCTACGAGCAGTACTTC | CSARDRLAAYEQYF
- | few | TRBJ2-6 | TRBV5-1 | TGCGCCAGCAGCCCTACTCCGACAGGTCTCCTCTCTGGGGCCAACGTCCTGACTTTC | CASSPTPTGLLSGANVLTF
- | - | TRBJ1-5 | TRBV7-2 | TGTGCCAGCAGCCGCAATAGGGGGGATAGCAATCAGCCCCAGCATTTT | CASSRNRGDSNQPQHF
- | - | TRBJ2-7 | TRBV4-2 | TGTGCCAGCAGCCACCCGGAGGCCTACGAGCAGTACTTC | CASSHPEAYEQYF
- | few | TRBJ1-6 | TRBV14 | TGTGCCAGCAGTTCTACAGGGACGCGGTCACCCCTCCACTTT | CASSSTGTRSPLHF
- | - | TRBJ2-5 | TRBV12-3/TRBV12-4 | TGTGCCAGCAGTGGCCGCCTAGAGGGGAAAGAGACCCAGTACTTC | CASSGRLEGKETQYF
TRBD1 | few | TRBJ2-1 | TRBV4-2 | TGTGCCAGCAGCCAAGTTTGGGACAGGGGGAACAATGAGCAGTTCTTC | CASSQVWDRGNNEQFF
- | - | TRBJ2-5 | TRBV5-1 | TGCGCCAGCAGCTTGATGGCGTTACAAGAGACCCAGTACTTC | CASSLMALQETQYF